This T cell receptor (beta chain) was identified in a study of cytomegalovirus exposure and HLA in healthy donors. Regarding the study as a whole: When presence/absence was analysed, sequencing depth was taken to be roughly uniform across donors.

Regarding donors, all were healthy bone marrow donors. In the case of this clone: Antigen: not known.

The PCR used 60 Vbeta and 13 Jbeta primers. The protocol was immunoSEQ multiplex PCR, while the TCRdb copy is restricted to in-frame clones and leaves out a portion. The sample spans 75,000 to 80,000 clones; the ten largest clones claim about 4.1%. CDR3 length: 13 amino acids. Trimming removed 7 bases from V and 0 bases from J, with 9 bases in between. Germline CDR1 and CDR2: MNHNS and SASEGT. Material for sequencing was PBMCs. The V gene is TRBV6-1, the J gene TRBJ1-1; D call uncertain. This clonotype was sampled from a man younger than 35 in good health and CMV-seropositive. The CDR3 bases are TGTGCCAGCAACGTCAGATTGAACACTGAAGCTTTCTTT. Translating gives CASNVRLNTEAFF.